This entry is about one T cell receptor beta chain. Clones were read by immunoSEQ multiplex PCR, and TCRdb kept only the in-frame ones, dropping some. The table includes 450,000 or so clones, around 90% detected once. The data belong to a study of blood T cell repertoires in COVID-19. Overall study: Sources were T cells, B-cell-depleted T cells, or PBMCs; the material itself was cDNA or gDNA.

The TCR was taken from a young man with COVID-19, enrolled during active disease. Sample: peripheral blood.

The CDR3 loop reads CASSALGLTDTQYF. The CDR3 DNA follows: TGTGCCAGTAGTGCCCTGGGACTAACAGATACGCAGTATTTT. The chain uses TRBV19 and TRBJ2-3, with 7 bases aligning to TRBD2. V gave up 5 bases and J gave up 3 bases; unmatched junction bases: 5. The CDR3 has 14 residues. CDR1 LNHDA and CDR2 SQIVND come from the germline V gene (reference sequence). The variable domain in full, with the rest retrieved from reference TRBV19 and TRBJ2-3, is DGGITQSPKYLFRKEGQNVTLSCEQNLNHDAMYWYRQDPGQGLRLIYYSQIVNDFQKGDIAEGYSVSREKKESFPLTVTSAQKNPTAFYLCASSALGLTDTQYFGPGTRLTVL.